This TCR beta chain was found in a study of T cells in localized non-small cell lung cancer. The assay was immunoSEQ multiplex PCR, and TCRdb's table has in-frame clones only and misses some. The table shows roughly 66,000 clones, with 90% occurring only once. The CDR3 is made up of 14 amino acids. Per the germline V gene, CDR1 is GTSNPN and CDR2 is SVGIG (reference sequence). The ends were cut back, 0 bases at V and 3 bases at J, with 11 bases in the middle. This clone was detected a few times. This TCR came from a woman aged 35 to 70 with stage I lung adenocarcinoma. The chain carries TRBV30 and TRBJ2-5, with a weak D call TRBD1 (5 bases). Sequenced material: peripheral blood, taken before any cancer treatment. The CDR3 loop is CAWSVGAIKETQYF. Written as DNA, the CDR3 is TGTGCCTGGAGTGTAGGGGCGATCAAAGAGACCCAGTACTTC.